These 5 T cell receptor beta chains share one sample of origin, sequenced in a study of OX40 agonist ivuxolimab in advanced cancers. Data came from immunoSEQ multiplex PCR; TCRdb stores just in-frame clones and leaves some out. The sample includes roughly 64,000 clones, about 80% seen only once; the top ten take 2% to 3%. The sample consisted of CD4+ or CD8+ T cells sorted from blood, taken in a trial of the OX40 agonist ivuxolimab. These receptors all come from an adult with an advanced solid tumor such as melanoma, head and neck, liver or kidney cancer.

This clone was seen a handful of times. The V gene is TRBV18, the J gene TRBJ1-1; a weak D match, TRBD1 (6 bases). The CDR3 runs 15 residues. Between the trimmed V and J ends, which lost 5 bases and 1 base, there was a span of 14 bases. Germline V gene data show CDR1 as KGHSH and CDR2 as LQKENI. The CDR3, as DNA: TGTGCCAGCTCAGTGGTGGGGGGCGCGAACACTGAAGCTTTCTTT. Amino acid sequence: CASSVVGGANTEAFF.

The rearrangement links TRBV5-1 to TRBJ2-7; TRBD1 matches 10 bases. From germline, CDR1 is SGHRS and CDR2 YFSETQ. The junction had 6 bases not matched to a gene; V was cut back by 1 base and J by 5 bases. The CDR3 consists of 15 residues. The CDR3 region is CASSLRQGAIDEQYF. The CDR3 nucleotides read TGCGCCAGCAGCTTGAGACAGGGGGCAATCGACGAGCAGTACTTC.

V gene TRBV6-6 combines with J gene TRBJ2-3; 11 bases are shared with TRBD1. V lost 0 bases, J lost 5 bases, and 1 base stayed unmatched. Germline CDR1 MNHNY, CDR2 SVGAGI (reference sequence). This CDR3 comprises 15 residues. CDR3 in DNA: TGTGCCAGCAGTTACTCGGGACAGGGGGTAGATACGCAGTATTTT. Its translation: CASSYSGQGVDTQYF.

The V call is TRBV5-4, the J call TRBJ2-3, with 10 bases that match TRBD2. Germline-derived CDR1 and CDR2 are SGHNT and YYREEE (reference sequence). The junction had 0 bases not matched to a gene; V was cut back by 2 bases and J by 0 bases. This CDR3 spans 15 amino acids. CDR3 sequence reads: CASSLAGGSTDTQYF. The CDR3, as DNA: TGTGCCAGCAGCTTAGCGGGGGGGAGCACAGATACGCAGTATTTT.

V is TRBV30 and J is TRBJ2-7; D is unclear. CDR1 and CDR2 from the germline V gene are GTSNPN and SVGIG (reference sequence). V was cut by 0 bases and J by 3 bases, with 3 bases left in between. The CDR3 sequence is 11 residues long. The CDR3 here is CAWSVDYEQYF. In nucleotides, the CDR3 is TGTGCCTGGAGTGTAGACTACGAGCAGTACTTC.